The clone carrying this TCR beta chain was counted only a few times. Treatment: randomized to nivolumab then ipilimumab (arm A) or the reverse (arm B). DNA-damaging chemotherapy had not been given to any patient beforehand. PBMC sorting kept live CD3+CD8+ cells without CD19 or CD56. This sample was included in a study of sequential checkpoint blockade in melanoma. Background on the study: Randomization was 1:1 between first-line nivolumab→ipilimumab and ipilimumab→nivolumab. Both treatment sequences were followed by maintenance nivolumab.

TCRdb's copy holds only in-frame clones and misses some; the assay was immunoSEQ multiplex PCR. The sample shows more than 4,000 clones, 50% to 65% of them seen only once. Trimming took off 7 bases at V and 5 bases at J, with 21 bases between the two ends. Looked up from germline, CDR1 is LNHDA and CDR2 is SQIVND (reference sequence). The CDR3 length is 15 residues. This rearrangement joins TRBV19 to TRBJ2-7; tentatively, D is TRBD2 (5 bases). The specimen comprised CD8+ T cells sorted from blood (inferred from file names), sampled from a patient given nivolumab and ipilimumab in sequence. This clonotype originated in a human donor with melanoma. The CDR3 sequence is CASKEGFRSGNEQYF. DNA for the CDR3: TGTGCCAGTAAAGAGGGTTTTCGGAGTGGGAACGAGCAGTACTTC.